The present TCR beta chain was sequenced within a study of early T cells in non-severe SARS-CoV-2 infection. The V gene lost 6 bases and the J gene lost 1 base, with 12 bases spanning the gap. The CDR3 runs to 14 residues. TCRdb independently ran MiXCR on the 5' RACE reads; one entry per CDR3 protein. Found here are more than 95,000 distinct CDR3 sequences, approximately 15% of them singletons; the top ten hold 21%. The chain has TRBV12-3 or TRBV12-4 and TRBJ1-1; D is ambiguous. The clonotype was recovered from an adult who was a healthcare worker with PCR-confirmed SARS-CoV-2 infection or an uninfected control (not recorded which). The specimen was whole blood. CDR3: CASRGTDRNTEAFF. CDR3 DNA sequence: TGTGCCAGCAGGGGCACAGACCGGAACACTGAAGCTTTCTTT.